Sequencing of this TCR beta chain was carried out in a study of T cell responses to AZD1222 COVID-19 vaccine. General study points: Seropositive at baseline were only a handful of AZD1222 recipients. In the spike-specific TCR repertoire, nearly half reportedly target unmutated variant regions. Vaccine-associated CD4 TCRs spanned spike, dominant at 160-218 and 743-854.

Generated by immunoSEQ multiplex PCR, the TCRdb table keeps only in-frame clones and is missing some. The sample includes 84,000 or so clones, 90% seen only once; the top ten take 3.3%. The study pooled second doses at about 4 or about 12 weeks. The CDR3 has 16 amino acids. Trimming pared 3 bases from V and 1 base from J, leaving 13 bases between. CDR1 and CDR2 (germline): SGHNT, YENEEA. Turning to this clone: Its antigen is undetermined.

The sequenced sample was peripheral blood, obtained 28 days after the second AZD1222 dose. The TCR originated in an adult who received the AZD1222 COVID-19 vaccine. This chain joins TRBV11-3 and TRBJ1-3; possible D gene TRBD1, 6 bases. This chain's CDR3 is CASSFLQGPSGNTIYF. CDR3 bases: TGTGCCAGCAGCTTCCTACAGGGTCCTTCTGGAAACACCATATATTTT.